The sequence of this T cell receptor (beta chain) was determined in a study of blood T cell repertoires in COVID-19. Clones were sequenced by immunoSEQ multiplex PCR, and TCRdb holds only the in-frame ones, with some missing. Of about 150,000 clones listed, about 73% are singletons. Losses at the gene ends were 5 bases for V and 6 bases for J; bases not matched to a gene: 5. The CDR3 length is 15 residues. The germline V gene has CDR1 KGHSH and CDR2 LQKENI. The sequence derives from a man of 80 years or more with acute or convalescent COVID-19. The chain combines TRBV18 with TRBJ2-2; TRBD1 matches 11 bases. The source material was peripheral blood. The CDR3 loop is CASSRGQGAAGELFF. CDR3 DNA: TGTGCCAGCTCAAGAGGACAGGGGGCCGCCGGGGAGCTGTTTTTT.